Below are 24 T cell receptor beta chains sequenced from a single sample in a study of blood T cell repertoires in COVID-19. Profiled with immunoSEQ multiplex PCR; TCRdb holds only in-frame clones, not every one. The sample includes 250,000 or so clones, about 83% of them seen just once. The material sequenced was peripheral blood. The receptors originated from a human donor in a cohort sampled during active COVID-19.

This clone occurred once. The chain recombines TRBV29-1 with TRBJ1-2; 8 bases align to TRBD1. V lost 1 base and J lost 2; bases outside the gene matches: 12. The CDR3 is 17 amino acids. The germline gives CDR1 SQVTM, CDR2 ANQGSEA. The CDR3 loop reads CSVEVLGTGYSNYGYTF. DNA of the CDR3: TGCAGCGTTGAAGTTTTAGGGACAGGCTACTCCAACTATGGCTACACCTTC.

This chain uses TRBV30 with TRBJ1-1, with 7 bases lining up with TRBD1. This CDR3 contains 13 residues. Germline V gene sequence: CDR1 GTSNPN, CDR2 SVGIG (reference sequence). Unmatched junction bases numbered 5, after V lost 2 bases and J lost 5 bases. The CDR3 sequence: CAWSSDRVTEAFF. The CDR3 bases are TGTGCCTGGAGTTCCGACAGGGTAACTGAAGCTTTCTTT.

The CDR3 sequence: CASSLDRTSYEQYF. In DNA form, the CDR3 reads TGTGCCAGCAGCCTGGACAGGACTTCCTACGAGCAGTACTTC. The chain uses TRBV11-3 and TRBJ2-7, with 7 bases identical to TRBD1. This CDR3 has 14 amino acids. Germline V gene sequence: CDR1 SGHNT, CDR2 YENEEA. J was trimmed by 1 base and V by 5 bases; bases with no gene match: 5.

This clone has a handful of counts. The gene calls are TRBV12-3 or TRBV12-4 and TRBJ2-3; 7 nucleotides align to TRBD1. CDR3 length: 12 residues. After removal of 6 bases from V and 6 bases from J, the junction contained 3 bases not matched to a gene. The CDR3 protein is CASSPTGDTQYF. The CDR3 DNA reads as TGTGCCAGCAGCCCGACAGGGGATACGCAGTATTTT.

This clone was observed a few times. CDR3 protein: CASSVGPGLAHEQYF. DNA of the CDR3: TGTGCCAGCAGCGTAGGTCCGGGACTAGCACACGAGCAGTACTTC. The V call is TRBV9, the J call TRBJ2-7, with 9 bases matching TRBD2. Germline loops: CDR1 SGDLS, CDR2 YYNGEE. The CDR3 totals 15 residues. Trimming cost V 0 bases and J 5 bases; bases outside gene matches: 6.

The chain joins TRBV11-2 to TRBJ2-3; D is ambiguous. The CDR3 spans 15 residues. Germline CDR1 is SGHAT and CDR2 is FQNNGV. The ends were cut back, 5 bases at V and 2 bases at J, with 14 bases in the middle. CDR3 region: CASSVGGTVTDTQYF. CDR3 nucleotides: TGTGCCAGCAGCGTCGGCGGTACGGTCACAGATACGCAGTATTTT.

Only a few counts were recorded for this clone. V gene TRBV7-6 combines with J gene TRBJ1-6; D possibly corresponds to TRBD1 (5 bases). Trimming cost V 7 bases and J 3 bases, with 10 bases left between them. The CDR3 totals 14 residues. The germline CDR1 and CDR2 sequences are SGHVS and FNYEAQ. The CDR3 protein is CASTRDSYNSPLHF. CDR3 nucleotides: TGTGCCAGCACCCGAGACAGCTATAATTCACCCCTCCACTTT.

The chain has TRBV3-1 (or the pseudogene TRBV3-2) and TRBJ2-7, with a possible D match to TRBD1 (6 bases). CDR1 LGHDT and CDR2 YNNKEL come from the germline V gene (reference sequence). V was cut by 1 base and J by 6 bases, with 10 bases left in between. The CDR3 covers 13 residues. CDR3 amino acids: CASSQVSGVEQYF. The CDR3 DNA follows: TGTGCCAGCAGCCAAGTGTCAGGGGTCGAGCAGTACTTC.

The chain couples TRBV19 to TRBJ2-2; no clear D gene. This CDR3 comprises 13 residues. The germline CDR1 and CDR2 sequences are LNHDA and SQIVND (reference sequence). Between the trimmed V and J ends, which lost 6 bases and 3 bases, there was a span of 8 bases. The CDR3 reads CASSLSHTGELFF. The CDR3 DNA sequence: TGTGCCAGTAGCCTATCCCACACCGGGGAGCTGTTTTTT.

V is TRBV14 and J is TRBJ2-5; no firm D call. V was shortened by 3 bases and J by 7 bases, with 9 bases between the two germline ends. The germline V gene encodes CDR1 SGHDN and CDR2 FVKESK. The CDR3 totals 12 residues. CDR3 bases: TGTGCCAGCAGCCAGGGCGCCAGGACCCAGTACTTC. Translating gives CASSQGARTQYF.

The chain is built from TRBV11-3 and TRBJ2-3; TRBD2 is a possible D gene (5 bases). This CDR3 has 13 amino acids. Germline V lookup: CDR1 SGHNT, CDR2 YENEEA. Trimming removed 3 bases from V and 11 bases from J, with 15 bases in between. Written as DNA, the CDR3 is TGTGCCAGCAGCTTCCTCCCCGAGGGTGAGCAGTATTTT. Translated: CASSFLPEGEQYF. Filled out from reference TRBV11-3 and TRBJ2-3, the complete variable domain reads EAGVVQSPRYKIIEKKQPVAFWCNPISGHNTLYWYLQNLGQGPELLIRYENEEAVDDSQLPKDRFSAERLKGVDSTLKIQPAELGDSAVYLCASSFLPEGEQYFGPGTRLTVL.

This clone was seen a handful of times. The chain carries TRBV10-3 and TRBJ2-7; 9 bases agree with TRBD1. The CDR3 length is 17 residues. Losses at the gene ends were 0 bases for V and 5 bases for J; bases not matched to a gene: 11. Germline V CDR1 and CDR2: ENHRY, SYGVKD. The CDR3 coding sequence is TGTGCCATCAGTGAGTCGCTCCCGGGACAGGGACCCCACGAGCAGTACTTC. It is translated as CAISESLPGQGPHEQYF.

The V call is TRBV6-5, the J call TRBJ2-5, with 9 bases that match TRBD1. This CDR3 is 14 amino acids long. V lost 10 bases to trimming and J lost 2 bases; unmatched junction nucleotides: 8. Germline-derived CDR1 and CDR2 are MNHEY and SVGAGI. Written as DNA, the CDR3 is TGTGCCATCTTACAGGGGGCGGGGCAAGAGACCCAGTACTTC. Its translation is CAILQGAGQETQYF.

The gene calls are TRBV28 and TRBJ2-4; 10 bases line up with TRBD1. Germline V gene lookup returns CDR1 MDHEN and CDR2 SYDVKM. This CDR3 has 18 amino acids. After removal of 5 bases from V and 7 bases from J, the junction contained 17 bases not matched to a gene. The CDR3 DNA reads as TGTGCCAGCAGTAGTCAATGGGACAGGGGCGTAATAATGAACATTCAGTACTTC. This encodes CASSSQWDRGVIMNIQYF.

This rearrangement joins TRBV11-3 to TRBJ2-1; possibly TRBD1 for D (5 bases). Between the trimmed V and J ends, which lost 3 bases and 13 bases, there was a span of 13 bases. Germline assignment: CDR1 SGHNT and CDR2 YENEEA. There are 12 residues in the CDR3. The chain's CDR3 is CASSLSQGIQFF. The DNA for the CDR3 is TGTGCCAGCAGCTTGAGCCAGGGAATCCAGTTCTTC.

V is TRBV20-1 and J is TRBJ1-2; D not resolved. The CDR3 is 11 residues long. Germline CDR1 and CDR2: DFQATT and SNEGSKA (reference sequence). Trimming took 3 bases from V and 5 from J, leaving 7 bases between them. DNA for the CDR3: TGCAGTGCTAGTACTTATTATGGCTACACCTTC. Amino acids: CSASTYYGYTF.

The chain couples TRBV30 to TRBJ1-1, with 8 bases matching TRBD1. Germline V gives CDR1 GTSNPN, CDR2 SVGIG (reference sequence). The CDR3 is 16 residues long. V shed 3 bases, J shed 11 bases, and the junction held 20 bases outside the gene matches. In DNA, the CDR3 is TGTGCCTGGAGCAGAGGGGACAGGACGCCCCTGAGTAGGGCTTTCTTT. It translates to CAWSRGDRTPLSRAFF.

This CDR3 is CASATEGVYEQYF. CDR3 DNA: TGTGCCAGCGCGACTGAGGGCGTTTACGAGCAGTACTTC. V and J are TRBV3-1 (or the pseudogene TRBV3-2) and TRBJ2-7; D possibly corresponds to TRBD2 (5 bases). V lost 8 bases to trimming and J lost 4 bases, with 15 bases between them. This CDR3 has 13 residues. The germline CDR1 and CDR2 sequences are LGHDT and YNNKEL (reference sequence).

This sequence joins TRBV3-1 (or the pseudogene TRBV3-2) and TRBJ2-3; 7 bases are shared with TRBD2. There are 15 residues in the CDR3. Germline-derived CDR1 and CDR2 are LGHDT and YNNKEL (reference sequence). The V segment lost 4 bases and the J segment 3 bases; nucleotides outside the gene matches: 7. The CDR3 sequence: CASSPRTSSTDTQYF. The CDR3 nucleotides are TGTGCCAGCAGCCCGAGGACTAGTTCGACAGATACGCAGTATTTT.

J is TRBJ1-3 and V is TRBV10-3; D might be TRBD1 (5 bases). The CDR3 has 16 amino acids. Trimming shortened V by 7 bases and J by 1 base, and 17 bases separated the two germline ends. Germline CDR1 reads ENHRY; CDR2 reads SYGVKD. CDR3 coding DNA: TGTGCCATCACGGCACATCGTGGGGCTTCTGGAAACACCATATATTTT. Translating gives CAITAHRGASGNTIYF.

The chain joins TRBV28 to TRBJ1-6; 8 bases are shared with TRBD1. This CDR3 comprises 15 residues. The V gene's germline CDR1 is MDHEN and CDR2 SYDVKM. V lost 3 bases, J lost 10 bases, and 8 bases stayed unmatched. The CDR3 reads CASSLGQGANSPLHF. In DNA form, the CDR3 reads TGTGCCAGCAGTTTGGGGCAGGGGGCGAACTCACCCCTCCACTTT.

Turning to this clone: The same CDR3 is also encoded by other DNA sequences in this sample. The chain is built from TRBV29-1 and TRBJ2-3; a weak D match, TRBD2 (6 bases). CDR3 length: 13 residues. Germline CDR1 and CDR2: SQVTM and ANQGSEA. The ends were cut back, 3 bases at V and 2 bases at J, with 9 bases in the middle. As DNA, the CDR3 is TGCAGCGTTGAGGCGGGATCCACAGATACGCAGTATTTT. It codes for CSVEAGSTDTQYF.

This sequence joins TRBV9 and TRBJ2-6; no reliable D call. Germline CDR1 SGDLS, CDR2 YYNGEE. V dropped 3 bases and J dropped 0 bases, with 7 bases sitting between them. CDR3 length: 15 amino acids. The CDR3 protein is CASSGLSSGANVLTF. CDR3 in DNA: TGTGCCAGCAGCGGGCTCAGCTCTGGGGCCAACGTCCTGACTTTC. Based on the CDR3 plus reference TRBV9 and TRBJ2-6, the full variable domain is DSGVTQTPKHLITATGQRVTLRCSPRSGDLSVYWYQQSLDQGLQFLIQYYNGEERAKGNILERFSAQQFPDLHSELNLSSLELGDSALYFCASSGLSSGANVLTFGAGSRLTVL.

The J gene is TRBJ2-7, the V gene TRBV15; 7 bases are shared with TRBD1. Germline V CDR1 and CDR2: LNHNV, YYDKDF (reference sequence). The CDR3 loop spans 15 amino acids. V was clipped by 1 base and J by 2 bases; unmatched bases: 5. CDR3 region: CATSRARDRAYEQYF. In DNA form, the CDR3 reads TGTGCCACCAGCAGAGCCAGAGACAGGGCCTACGAGCAGTACTTC.